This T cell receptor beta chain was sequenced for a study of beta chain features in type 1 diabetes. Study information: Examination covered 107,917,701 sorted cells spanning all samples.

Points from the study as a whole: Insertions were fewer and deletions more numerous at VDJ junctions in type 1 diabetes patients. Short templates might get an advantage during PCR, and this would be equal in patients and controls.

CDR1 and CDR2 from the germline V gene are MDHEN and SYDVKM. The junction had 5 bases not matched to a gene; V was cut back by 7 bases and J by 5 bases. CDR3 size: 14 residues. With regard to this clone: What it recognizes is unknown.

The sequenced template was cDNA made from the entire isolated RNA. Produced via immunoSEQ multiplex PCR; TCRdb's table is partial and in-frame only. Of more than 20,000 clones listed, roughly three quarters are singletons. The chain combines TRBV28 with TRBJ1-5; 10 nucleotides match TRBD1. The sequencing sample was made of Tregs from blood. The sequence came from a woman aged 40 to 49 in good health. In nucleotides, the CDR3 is TGTGCCAGCACCAGACAGGGGGCCGATCAGCCCCAGCATTTT. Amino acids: CASTRQGADQPQHF.